This T cell receptor beta chain was captured in a study of T-cell reconstitution after alpha-beta-depleted transplantation in children. This clonotype was picked up many times. Germline trimming cut 3 bases from V and 4 bases from J; bases unmatched to any gene: 4. Germline V CDR1 and CDR2: SQVTM, ANQGSEA. CDR3 length equals 13 residues. It was with unique molecular identifiers that the TCRbeta library was prepared. From the PCR reads, TCRdb called clonotypes with MiXCR, one entry per CDR3 protein. This sample has some 250,000 distinct CDR3 sequences; about 11% occur once, and the top ten carry approximately 2.9%.

The sequence derives from a human donor who donated a stem cell graft to a child with acute lymphoblastic leukemia. The material was PBMCs from the stem cell graft donor, obtained from the stem cell graft. The rearrangement links TRBV29-1 to TRBJ2-7; TRBD2 agrees at 9 bases. CDR3 amino acids: CSVESSGAYEQYF. CDR3 bases: TGCAGCGTTGAGTCTAGCGGGGCATACGAGCAGTACTTC.